A selection of T cell receptor beta chains follows, all from one sample in a study of cytomegalovirus exposure and HLA in healthy donors. Sequenced by immunoSEQ multiplex PCR; TCRdb stores in-frame clones only, minus some. The sample records 150,000 to 200,000 clones, roughly 81% being singletons. Sequencing used PBMCs. The receptors stem from a girl under 18 in good health and CMV-seropositive. The CDR3 runs from the conserved cysteine through the conserved F or W. Fields, in order: J gene, clone size, D gene, V gene, CDR3 DNA, CDR3 protein. The D gene is left open where the match is weak. Clone size is shown for a subset of rows, as once, few, many or a class of expanded clone.

j_call: TRBJ1-3; clone_size: .; d_call: .; v_call: TRBV18; cdr3_nt: TGTGCCAGCTCACCCTCGGGCAGGGCTGGAAACACCATATATTTT; cdr3_aa: CASSPSGRAGNTIYF
j_call: TRBJ2-7; clone_size: .; d_call: TRBD1; v_call: TRBV29-1; cdr3_nt: TGCAGCGCACGGACAGGCCTCGAGCAGTACTTC; cdr3_aa: CSARTGLEQYF
j_call: TRBJ1-1; clone_size: .; d_call: TRBD1; v_call: TRBV29-1; cdr3_nt: TGCAGCGTGGGACCGGGACAGGGTACAGTGGGAGCTTTCTTT; cdr3_aa: CSVGPGQGTVGAFF
j_call: TRBJ2-1; clone_size: .; d_call: .; v_call: TRBV27; cdr3_nt: TGTGCCAGCAGTGCCCAGGGTATGGGCCTTGGTGAGCAGTTCTTC; cdr3_aa: CASSAQGMGLGEQFF
j_call: TRBJ1-1; clone_size: .; d_call: .; v_call: TRBV5-5; cdr3_nt: TGTGCCAGCAGCTTTTTATGGCAGAGGGACACTGAAGCTTTCTTT; cdr3_aa: CASSFLWQRDTEAFF
j_call: TRBJ2-3; clone_size: .; d_call: .; v_call: TRBV5-1; cdr3_nt: TGCGCCAGCAGGCAGGAAGGGGGTGCTGATACGCAGTATTTT; cdr3_aa: CASRQEGGADTQYF
j_call: TRBJ2-2; clone_size: .; d_call: TRBD1; v_call: TRBV7-3; cdr3_nt: TGTGCCAGCAGCTTATATGGGACAGCTAACACCGGGGAGCTGTTTTTT; cdr3_aa: CASSLYGTANTGELFF
j_call: TRBJ1-3; clone_size: .; d_call: .; v_call: TRBV7-9; cdr3_nt: TGTGCCAGCAGCATCACTTCGCCGAACACCATATATTTT; cdr3_aa: CASSITSPNTIYF
j_call: TRBJ1-2; clone_size: .; d_call: TRBD1; v_call: TRBV11-2; cdr3_nt: TGTGCCAGCAGCTTCCTAAGGGGGCGGGACTATGGCTACACCTTC; cdr3_aa: CASSFLRGRDYGYTF
j_call: TRBJ2-1; clone_size: few; d_call: TRBD2; v_call: TRBV4-2; cdr3_nt: TGTGCCAGCAGCCAAGATGGTCCGGGGGGGGACGATGAGCAGTTCTTC; cdr3_aa: CASSQDGPGGDDEQFF
j_call: TRBJ2-7; clone_size: .; d_call: TRBD1; v_call: TRBV5-4; cdr3_nt: TGTGCCATTACCCGGGACAGGGCTTTCGACGAGCAGTACTTC; cdr3_aa: CAITRDRAFDEQYF
j_call: TRBJ2-7; clone_size: .; d_call: TRBD2; v_call: TRBV7-9; cdr3_nt: TGTGCCAGCAGCTTGTACCCGACTAGCGGGACATATAAATACTACGAGCAGTACTTC; cdr3_aa: CASSLYPTSGTYKYYEQYF
j_call: TRBJ2-7; clone_size: .; d_call: .; v_call: TRBV6-1; cdr3_nt: TGTGCCAGCAGTGCGAACAGGGGGGGCTACGAGCAGTACTTC; cdr3_aa: CASSANRGGYEQYF
j_call: TRBJ1-2; clone_size: .; d_call: TRBD1; v_call: TRBV25-1; cdr3_nt: TGTGCCAGCAGTCCCCGGGACAGGGGATATGGCTACACCTTC; cdr3_aa: CASSPRDRGYGYTF
j_call: TRBJ1-1; clone_size: .; d_call: .; v_call: TRBV7-2; cdr3_nt: TGTGCCAGCAGCTCTGCAGGGTACGACACTGAAGCTTTCTTT; cdr3_aa: CASSSAGYDTEAFF
j_call: TRBJ1-1; clone_size: .; d_call: .; v_call: TRBV18; cdr3_nt: TGTGCCAGCTCACCAACACAGAACACTGAAGCTTTCTTT; cdr3_aa: CASSPTQNTEAFF
j_call: TRBJ2-1; clone_size: once; d_call: TRBD1; v_call: TRBV7-9; cdr3_nt: TGTGCCAGCAGCTCGAGTTACAGGGGACCCTACAATGAGCAGTTCTTC; cdr3_aa: CASSSSYRGPYNEQFF
j_call: TRBJ1-5; clone_size: once; d_call: .; v_call: TRBV27; cdr3_nt: TGTGCCAGCAGTGAACAGGGCAGGCAGCCCCAGCATTTT; cdr3_aa: CASSEQGRQPQHF
j_call: TRBJ2-1; clone_size: .; d_call: TRBD1; v_call: TRBV13; cdr3_nt: TGTGCCAGCAGCCACGACCGGACAGGGAAAAACAATGAGCAGTTCTTC; cdr3_aa: CASSHDRTGKNNEQFF
j_call: TRBJ1-1; clone_size: .; d_call: TRBD1; v_call: TRBV12-5; cdr3_nt: TGTGCTAGTGGTTTGTCAAAGCCCCCAGGACAGGGATACACTGAAGCTTTCTTT; cdr3_aa: CASGLSKPPGQGYTEAFF
j_call: TRBJ1-1; clone_size: .; d_call: .; v_call: TRBV5-1; cdr3_nt: TGCGCCAGCACCTTGCAGGGAACGAACACTGAAGCTTTCTTT; cdr3_aa: CASTLQGTNTEAFF
j_call: TRBJ1-2; clone_size: .; d_call: .; v_call: TRBV19; cdr3_nt: TGTGCCAGTAGCTGGGGACTTCTAGATGGCTACACCTTC; cdr3_aa: CASSWGLLDGYTF
j_call: TRBJ2-1; clone_size: .; d_call: .; v_call: TRBV28; cdr3_nt: TGTGCCAGCAGTTTTACAGGGTCCAATGAGCAGTTCTTC; cdr3_aa: CASSFTGSNEQFF
j_call: TRBJ2-1; clone_size: .; d_call: .; v_call: TRBV7-9; cdr3_nt: TGTGCCAGCAGCGCCGTCAAAGGGGGGGTGCAGTTCTTC; cdr3_aa: CASSAVKGGVQFF
j_call: TRBJ1-1; clone_size: .; d_call: TRBD1; v_call: TRBV5-1; cdr3_nt: TGCGCCAGCAGTCAAGACAGGGGGCTCACTGAAGCTTTCTTT; cdr3_aa: CASSQDRGLTEAFF
j_call: TRBJ2-5; clone_size: .; d_call: .; v_call: TRBV9; cdr3_nt: TGTGCCAGCAGCGTATCAGGAGGAGGCAGCGAGACCCAGTACTTC; cdr3_aa: CASSVSGGGSETQYF
j_call: TRBJ1-1; clone_size: few; d_call: .; v_call: TRBV6-4; cdr3_nt: TGTGCCAGCGGCCCACAGGGCGAGGGCACTGAAGCTTTCTTT; cdr3_aa: CASGPQGEGTEAFF
j_call: TRBJ2-1; clone_size: .; d_call: .; v_call: TRBV28; cdr3_nt: TGTGCCAGTTCACAACGTCATCCTGTAAATGAGCAGTTCTTC; cdr3_aa: CASSQRHPVNEQFF
j_call: TRBJ2-7; clone_size: .; d_call: .; v_call: TRBV6-5; cdr3_nt: TGTGCCAGCAGCCGGCTAGTCGGGAGCTCCTACGAGCAGTACTTC; cdr3_aa: CASSRLVGSSYEQYF
j_call: TRBJ2-1; clone_size: .; d_call: .; v_call: TRBV28; cdr3_nt: TGTGCCAGCAGTCCGAGGGATGAGCAGTTCTTC; cdr3_aa: CASSPRDEQFF
j_call: TRBJ1-1; clone_size: few; d_call: TRBD1; v_call: TRBV2; cdr3_nt: TGTGCCAGCAGCGGACAGGGGACGACAACTGAAGCTTTCTTT; cdr3_aa: CASSGQGTTTEAFF
j_call: TRBJ2-1; clone_size: .; d_call: .; v_call: TRBV9; cdr3_nt: TGTGCCAGCAGCGTAGTGGACTCATACAATGAGCAGTTCTTC; cdr3_aa: CASSVVDSYNEQFF
j_call: TRBJ1-2; clone_size: .; d_call: .; v_call: TRBV6-6; cdr3_nt: TGTGCCAGCAGTTACTCGTCGGGAGGGGACTACACCTTC; cdr3_aa: CASSYSSGGDYTF
j_call: TRBJ2-7; clone_size: .; d_call: TRBD1; v_call: TRBV9; cdr3_nt: TGTGCCAGCAGCCTCGGACAGGAAACCTACGAGCAGTACTTC; cdr3_aa: CASSLGQETYEQYF
j_call: TRBJ2-5; clone_size: once; d_call: .; v_call: TRBV7-7; cdr3_nt: TGTGCTAGCAGCTTTTCAGGGGCCCAAGAGACCCAGTACTTC; cdr3_aa: CASSFSGAQETQYF
j_call: TRBJ1-4; clone_size: .; d_call: .; v_call: TRBV5-1; cdr3_nt: TGCGCCAGCAGCTTGGGTAATCGGGTTGCAACTAATGAAAAACTGTTTTTT; cdr3_aa: CASSLGNRVATNEKLFF
j_call: TRBJ1-1; clone_size: .; d_call: TRBD1; v_call: TRBV9; cdr3_nt: TGTGCCAGCAGCATCAGACAGGGACCGGCTGAAGCTTTCTTT; cdr3_aa: CASSIRQGPAEAFF
j_call: TRBJ1-1; clone_size: .; d_call: TRBD1; v_call: TRBV5-1; cdr3_nt: TGCGCCAGCAGCCCCGGACAGGTTATGAACACTGAAGCTTTCTTT; cdr3_aa: CASSPGQVMNTEAFF
j_call: TRBJ2-7; clone_size: few; d_call: TRBD1; v_call: TRBV18; cdr3_nt: TGTGCCAGCTCACCACTAGGACAGGGTGGGGCCTACGAGCAGTACTTC; cdr3_aa: CASSPLGQGGAYEQYF
j_call: TRBJ2-7; clone_size: .; d_call: .; v_call: TRBV11-2; cdr3_nt: TGTGCCAGCAGCTCCGACGGGACGGGAGCTGAGGAGCAGTACTTC; cdr3_aa: CASSSDGTGAEEQYF
j_call: TRBJ2-7; clone_size: .; d_call: .; v_call: TRBV7-9; cdr3_nt: TGTGCCAGCAGCTCTACAGAAGGAGGGTACGAGCAGTACTTC; cdr3_aa: CASSSTEGGYEQYF
j_call: TRBJ1-2; clone_size: few; d_call: TRBD1; v_call: TRBV6-5; cdr3_nt: TGTGCCAGCAGCCCCCAGGGGGACAGGGACTATGGCTACACCTTC; cdr3_aa: CASSPQGDRDYGYTF
j_call: TRBJ2-3; clone_size: .; d_call: TRBD2; v_call: TRBV6-4; cdr3_nt: TGTGCCAGCAGTGAGTCTAGCGGGGGGGCAACAGATACGCAGTATTTT; cdr3_aa: CASSESSGGATDTQYF
j_call: TRBJ2-3; clone_size: .; d_call: TRBD2; v_call: TRBV6-1; cdr3_nt: TGTGCCAGCCGGTCGGCTAGCGGGGAGGCAGATACGCAGTATTTT; cdr3_aa: CASRSASGEADTQYF
j_call: TRBJ1-6; clone_size: .; d_call: .; v_call: TRBV6-1; cdr3_nt: TGTGCCAGCAGTGATCGGCAGGGGCGAAATTCACCCCTCCACTTT; cdr3_aa: CASSDRQGRNSPLHF
j_call: TRBJ2-7; clone_size: .; d_call: .; v_call: TRBV4-1; cdr3_nt: TGCGCCAGCAGCCACAGCGGGTCCGAGCAGTACTTC; cdr3_aa: CASSHSGSEQYF
j_call: TRBJ2-7; clone_size: .; d_call: .; v_call: TRBV29-1; cdr3_nt: TGCAGCGTTGAAGCCGCGGACAGCGCCTACGAGCAGTACTTC; cdr3_aa: CSVEAADSAYEQYF
j_call: TRBJ2-1; clone_size: medium-sized; d_call: .; v_call: TRBV4-1; cdr3_nt: TGCGCCAGCAGCCAAGGCGGAACGGTCGATGAGCAGTTCTTC; cdr3_aa: CASSQGGTVDEQFF
j_call: TRBJ2-5; clone_size: .; d_call: .; v_call: TRBV2; cdr3_nt: TGTGCCAGCAGTCCCTCCGCAGGGGGGTTTGGGACCCAGTACTTC; cdr3_aa: CASSPSAGGFGTQYF
j_call: TRBJ1-3; clone_size: .; d_call: TRBD1; v_call: TRBV29-1; cdr3_nt: TGCAGCGTCGAGGGGACAGGGGGCATTGGAAACACCATATATTTT; cdr3_aa: CSVEGTGGIGNTIYF
j_call: TRBJ1-1; clone_size: once; d_call: .; v_call: TRBV4-1; cdr3_nt: TGCGCCAGCAGCCAACCCGGGAACGGAGCTTTCTTT; cdr3_aa: CASSQPGNGAFF
j_call: TRBJ2-7; clone_size: .; d_call: .; v_call: TRBV7-9; cdr3_nt: TGTGCCAGCAGGTCAGACTTCCACTCCTACGAGCAGTACTTC; cdr3_aa: CASRSDFHSYEQYF
j_call: TRBJ2-7; clone_size: .; d_call: .; v_call: TRBV7-9; cdr3_nt: TGTGCCAGCAGCATATCACGAGGGCAGTTATCCTACGAGCAGTACTTC; cdr3_aa: CASSISRGQLSYEQYF
j_call: TRBJ2-5; clone_size: .; d_call: .; v_call: TRBV7-8; cdr3_nt: TGTGCCAGCAGCTTAGCTACAGGCCAGCCAGAGACCCAGTACTTC; cdr3_aa: CASSLATGQPETQYF
j_call: TRBJ1-1; clone_size: .; d_call: .; v_call: TRBV7-9; cdr3_nt: TGTGCCAGCAGCTTATCACGAATGACAGACGACACTGAAGCTTTCTTT; cdr3_aa: CASSLSRMTDDTEAFF